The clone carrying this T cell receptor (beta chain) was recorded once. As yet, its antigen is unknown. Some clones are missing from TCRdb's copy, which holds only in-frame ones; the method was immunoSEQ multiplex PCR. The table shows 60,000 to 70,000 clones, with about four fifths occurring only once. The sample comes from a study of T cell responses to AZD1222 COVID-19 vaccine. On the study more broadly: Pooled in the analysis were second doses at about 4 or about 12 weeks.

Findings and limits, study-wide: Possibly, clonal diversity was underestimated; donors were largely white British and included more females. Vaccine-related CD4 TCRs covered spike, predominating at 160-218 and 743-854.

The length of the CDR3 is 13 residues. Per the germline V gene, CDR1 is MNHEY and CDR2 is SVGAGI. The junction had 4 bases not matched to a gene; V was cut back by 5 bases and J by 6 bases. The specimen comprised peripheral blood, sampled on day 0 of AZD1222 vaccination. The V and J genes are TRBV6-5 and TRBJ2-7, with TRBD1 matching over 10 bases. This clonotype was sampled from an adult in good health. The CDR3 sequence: CASSIRDRGEQYF. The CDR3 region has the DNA TGTGCCAGCAGTATCCGGGACAGGGGCGAGCAGTACTTC.